These T cell receptor beta chains were read from a single sample in a study of beta chain features in type 1 diabetes. Data came from immunoSEQ multiplex PCR; TCRdb stores just in-frame clones and leaves some out. Among 600,000 to 700,000 clones, around 12% were seen once, and the ten largest hold more than 0.095%. Sequencing used naive CD4+ T cells from blood. The receptors were gathered from a man aged 25 to 45 with type 1 diabetes. Both conserved end residues are part of each CDR3. A D gene is named only where the DNA matches it firmly. Size is stated for part of the rows, as once, few or many counts, or as a class when the clone is expanded.

few TRBJ2-3 . TRBV11-2 TGTGCCAGCAGCTTCCAACTAGTGGCGACAGATACGCAGTATTTT CASSFQLVATDTQYF
. TRBJ2-1 . TRBV28 TGTGCCAGCAGTCGAGGTGAGCAGTTCTTC CASSRGEQFF
. TRBJ1-5 . TRBV23-1 TGCGCCAGCAGTCAACCCGGTGGAGGGGAGGTCCAGCCCCAGCATTTT CASSQPGGGEVQPQHF
. TRBJ1-1 . TRBV29-1 TGCAGCGTAATAATGACAGCGATTAACACTGAAGCTTTCTTT CSVIMTAINTEAFF
. TRBJ2-5 . TRBV30 TGTGCCTGGGACGTCAGGGGTGGGTTGGAGACCCAGTACTTC CAWDVRGGLETQYF
few TRBJ2-1 . TRBV12-5 TGTGCTAGTGGTTTGGGCAGGGCCGGTGGTGAGCAGTTCTTC CASGLGRAGGEQFF
. TRBJ2-5 TRBD2 TRBV5-1 TGCGCCAGCAGCTATGAAAGGACTAGTGGAGAGACCCAGTACTTC CASSYERTSGETQYF
. TRBJ2-2 . TRBV4-3 TGCGCCAGCAGCGACCGGGACAACGCCGGGGAGCTGTTTTTT CASSDRDNAGELFF
. TRBJ2-5 . TRBV9 TGTGCCAGCAGCGTAGGAATAGCGAAAAGGAGAGAGACCCAGTACTTC CASSVGIAKRRETQYF
. TRBJ2-5 TRBD1 TRBV6-6 TGTGCCAGCAGTTCGGGACAGCCCCAAGAGACCCAGTACTTC CASSSGQPQETQYF
. TRBJ2-5 TRBD1 TRBV7-2 TGTGCCAGCAGCCGGACAGGGAAAGAGACCCAGTACTTC CASSRTGKETQYF
few TRBJ2-7 TRBD1 TRBV5-6 TGTGCCAGCAGCTTGGGGACAGGGGGCTACGAGCAGTACTTC CASSLGTGGYEQYF
. TRBJ2-1 . TRBV5-8 TGTGCCAGCAGCTTGCAATACAATGAGCAGTTCTTC CASSLQYNEQFF
few TRBJ1-2 TRBD1 TRBV7-2 TGTGCCAGCAGCTCTAATCCGGGACAGGGGGCCCTCGGCGGCTACACCTTC CASSSNPGQGALGGYTF
few TRBJ1-6 . TRBV5-1 TGCGCCAGCAGCTTGGGAGGGCCCGATTCACCCCTCCACTTT CASSLGGPDSPLHF
. TRBJ2-3 TRBD2 TRBV7-6 TGTGCCAGCAGCTTTTCGGGGGGGCGAGATACGCAGTATTTT CASSFSGGRDTQYF
few TRBJ2-3 TRBD2 TRBV9 TGTGCCAGCAGCGTAGTTGGACTAGCAGTACCAGATACGCAGTATTTT CASSVVGLAVPDTQYF
few TRBJ2-3 . TRBV21-1 TGTGCCAGCAGGTCCTCGGGGGGCGATACGCAGTATTTT CASRSSGGDTQYF
. TRBJ1-2 . TRBV2 TGTGCCACACGGACGGGAATTTCGGATGGCTACACCTTC CATRTGISDGYTF
. TRBJ2-6 . TRBV7-2 TGTGCCAGCACGCCAGGCCCTTTGGGTGGGGCCAACGTCCTGACTTTC CASTPGPLGGANVLTF
. TRBJ1-2 . TRBV14 TGTGCCAGCAGCGCACACAGGGCGGCCTATGGCTACACCTTC CASSAHRAAYGYTF
. TRBJ1-6 . TRBV5-1 TGCGCCAGCAGCTTGCTGGCCAGGGCGGATTCACCCCTCCACTTT CASSLLARADSPLHF
few TRBJ2-1 . TRBV2 TGTGCCAGCAGGGGGTCGACTAGCTCCTACAATGAGCAGTTCTTC CASRGSTSSYNEQFF
. TRBJ2-2 . TRBV10-3 TGTGCCATCAGTGGCCCGGCAGCAACCTTGAACACCGGGGAGCTGTTTTTT CAISGPAATLNTGELFF
few TRBJ1-2 . TRBV4-3 TGCGCCAGCAGCCAAGATAGGGGGAGTCATTATGGCTACACCTTC CASSQDRGSHYGYTF
. TRBJ1-3 . TRBV23-1 TGCGCCACCTCAATGGTGGCTGGAAACACCATATATTTT CATSMVAGNTIYF
few TRBJ1-3 . TRBV7-2 TGTGCCAGCAGCTTACCGACAGATCCCTCTGGAAACACCATATATTTT CASSLPTDPSGNTIYF
. TRBJ1-4 TRBD1 TRBV5-6 TGTGCCAGCAGCTTGGGGGACAGCTCTGAAAAACTGTTTTTT CASSLGDSSEKLFF
. TRBJ1-2 . TRBV7-2 TGTGCCAGCAGCTACGGACTGAACGGCTACACCTTC CASSYGLNGYTF
. TRBJ2-5 TRBD2 TRBV7-2 TGTGCCAGCAGTCTCGGGACTAGCGGGGGACGAGAGACCCAGTACTTC CASSLGTSGGRETQYF
few TRBJ2-3 . TRBV7-6 TGTGCCAGCAGCCCCGGTGGGGGGTTCAGCACAGATACGCAGTATTTT CASSPGGGFSTDTQYF
. TRBJ2-5 . TRBV5-1 TGCGCCAGCAGCCTTGGGACTTACCAAGAGACCCAGTACTTC CASSLGTYQETQYF
. TRBJ2-2 . TRBV25-1 TGTGCCAGCAGTGAATATCTTGGGACCGGGGAGCTGTTTTTT CASSEYLGTGELFF
. TRBJ2-2 TRBD1 TRBV27 TGTGCCAGCAGTCCGGGACAGGGGAACACCGGGGAGCTGTTTTTT CASSPGQGNTGELFF
. TRBJ2-5 TRBD2 TRBV5-1 TGCGCCAGCAGCTTGGCCTATTTCGCTAGCGGGGGCCCTGGGGGAGAGACCCAGTACTTC CASSLAYFASGGPGGETQYF
few TRBJ1-3 . TRBV30 TGTGCCTGGAGTGGATCATCCAGGGGTGCGGACGGAAACACCATATATTTT CAWSGSSRGADGNTIYF
. TRBJ2-5 TRBD1 TRBV14 TGTGCCAGCAGCCAACTGAGACAGGGGGCAAGACAAGAGACCCAGTACTTC CASSQLRQGARQETQYF
. TRBJ1-5 TRBD1 TRBV2 TGTGCCAGCAGCGTCGACAGGGGCAATCAGCCCCAGCATTTT CASSVDRGNQPQHF
. TRBJ2-2 TRBD1 TRBV28 TGTGCCAGCAGTTCGACAGGGGAAGTCACCGGGGAGCTGTTTTTT CASSSTGEVTGELFF
few TRBJ2-1 TRBD2 TRBV4-2 TGTGCCAGCAGCCGCCAACTAGCGGGGAACTACAATGAGCAGTTCTTC CASSRQLAGNYNEQFF
few TRBJ2-5 . TRBV4-3 TGCGCCAGCAGCCAAGAGTGGGCGCAAGAGACCCAGTACTTC CASSQEWAQETQYF
. TRBJ2-7 . TRBV9 TGTGCCAGCAGCGTCTCCGGACAGAGGGAGCAGTACTTC CASSVSGQREQYF
few TRBJ2-2 . TRBV2 TGTGCCAGCAGTGAAACAGGGTGGTCGGCCGGGGAGCTGTTTTTT CASSETGWSAGELFF
. TRBJ2-7 TRBD1 TRBV7-9 TGTGCCAGCAGCTTAGGGGGACAGGGAACCTTC CASSLGGQGTF
. TRBJ1-6 TRBD1 TRBV6-5 TGTGCCAGCAGTTACTTGGACAGGGGGCAGAATTCACCCCTCCACTTT CASSYLDRGQNSPLHF
. TRBJ2-4 . TRBV7-9 TGTGCCAGCAGTCCTCCGTCCCCGTTGGCCAAAAACATTCAGTACTTC CASSPPSPLAKNIQYF
. TRBJ1-1 . TRBV7-2 TGTGCCAGCAGCAAACAGAGAAACACTGAAGCTTTCTTT CASSKQRNTEAFF
. TRBJ2-3 TRBD2 TRBV14 TGTGCCAGCAGCCAGCTTGCGGGGGGTAGCACAGATACGCAGTATTTT CASSQLAGGSTDTQYF
. TRBJ2-2 . TRBV6-5 TGTGCCAGCCGAAACACCGGGGAGCTGTTTTTT CASRNTGELFF
. TRBJ2-5 . TRBV4-2 TGTGCCAGCAGCCAATCCACGGTGGGCGGAGAGGAGACCCAGTACTTC CASSQSTVGGEETQYF
. TRBJ2-1 TRBD2 TRBV14 TGTGCCAGCAGCCGAACTAGCGGGGGCGATTACAATGAGCAGTTCTTC CASSRTSGGDYNEQFF
. TRBJ1-4 TRBD1 TRBV30 TGTGCCTGGACCCGGACAGGGGCTAATGAAAAACTGTTTTTT CAWTRTGANEKLFF
. TRBJ2-3 . TRBV7-2 TGTGCCAGCAGCTTTAAGCGGCTCGGGCATACGCAGTATTTT CASSFKRLGHTQYF
. TRBJ1-2 . TRBV2 TGTGCCAGCAGTCCGGCCAGGGACTATGGCTACACCTTC CASSPARDYGYTF
few TRBJ1-6 . TRBV28 TGTGCCAGCAGTTTTTCAAACAGGGTTCCCCTCCACTTT CASSFSNRVPLHF
few TRBJ1-4 TRBD1 TRBV29-1 TGCAGCGTTGCCCAAGGGACAGTCAATGAAAAACTGTTTTTT CSVAQGTVNEKLFF
. TRBJ2-6 TRBD1 TRBV5-1 TGCGCCAGTAAAATCGACAGGGACCTTGCCGTCCTGACTTTC CASKIDRDLAVLTF
. TRBJ2-5 . TRBV10-3 TGTGCCATCAGTGTGGAGGGCGAGACCCAGTACTTC CAISVEGETQYF